The T cell receptor beta chain described here comes from a study of T cell responses to AZD1222 COVID-19 vaccine. Study as a whole: Samples with a second dose at about 4 or about 12 weeks were pooled together.

Study outcomes and limitations: Repertoires were obtained solely post-peak T cell response. White British donors predominated, females outnumbered males, and clonal diversity was possibly underestimated.

Trimming removed 6 bases at V and 13 bases at J, with 15 bases between. This CDR3 is built from 12 residues. Germline loops: CDR1 SNHLY, CDR2 FYNNEI. As to this clone: Its antigen is not known.

Repertoires were generated with immunoSEQ multiplex PCR, while TCRdb's copy carries only in-frame clones and drops some. In the table there are 100,000 to 120,000 clones, 88% of which are singletons. The rearrangement links TRBV2 to TRBJ1-4; D not resolved. The sequence derives from an adult in good health. Sequenced here: peripheral blood, sampled on day 0 of AZD1222 vaccination. The DNA of the CDR3 is TGTGCCAGCAGACAAGACACTTCGGGACTGTTTTTT. This sequence encodes CASRQDTSGLFF.